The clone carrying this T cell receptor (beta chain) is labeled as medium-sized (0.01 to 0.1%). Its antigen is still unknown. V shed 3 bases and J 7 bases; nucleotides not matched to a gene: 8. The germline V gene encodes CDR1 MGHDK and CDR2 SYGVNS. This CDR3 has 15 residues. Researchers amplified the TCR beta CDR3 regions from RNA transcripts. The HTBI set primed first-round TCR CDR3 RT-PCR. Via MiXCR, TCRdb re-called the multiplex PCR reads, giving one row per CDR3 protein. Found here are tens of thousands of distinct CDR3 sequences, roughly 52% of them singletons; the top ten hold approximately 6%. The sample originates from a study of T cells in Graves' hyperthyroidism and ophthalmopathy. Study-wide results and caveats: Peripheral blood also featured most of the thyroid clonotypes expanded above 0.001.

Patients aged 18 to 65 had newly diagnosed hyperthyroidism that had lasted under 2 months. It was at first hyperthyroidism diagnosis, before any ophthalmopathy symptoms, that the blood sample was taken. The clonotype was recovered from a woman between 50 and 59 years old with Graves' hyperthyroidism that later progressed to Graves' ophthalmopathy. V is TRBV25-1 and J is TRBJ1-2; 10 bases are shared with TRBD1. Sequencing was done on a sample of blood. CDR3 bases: TGTGCCAGCAGTGAGGGAGGCGGGACAGGGGTTGGCTACACCTTC. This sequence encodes CASSEGGGTGVGYTF.